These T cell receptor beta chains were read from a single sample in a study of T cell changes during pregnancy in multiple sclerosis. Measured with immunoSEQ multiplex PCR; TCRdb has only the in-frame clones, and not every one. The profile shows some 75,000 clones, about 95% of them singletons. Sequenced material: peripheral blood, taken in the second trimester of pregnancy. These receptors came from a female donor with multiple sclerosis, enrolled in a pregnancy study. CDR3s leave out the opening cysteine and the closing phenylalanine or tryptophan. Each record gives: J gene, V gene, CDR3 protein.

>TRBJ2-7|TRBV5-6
ASSLGLSGYEQY
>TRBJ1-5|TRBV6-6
ASRGDSLNQPQH
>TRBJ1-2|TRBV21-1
ASSKVPDRGGDGYT
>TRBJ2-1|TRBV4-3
ASSQGEGLAGRKQF
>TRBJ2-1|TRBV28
ASSSYFRSYNEQF
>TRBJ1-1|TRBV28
ASSLGPGDITEAF
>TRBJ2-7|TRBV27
ASSRWPGAYEQY
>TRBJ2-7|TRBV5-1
ASSSDRVGYEQY
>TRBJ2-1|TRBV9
ASSVVSGRAPGEQF
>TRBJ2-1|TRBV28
ASKRVKNRQSSYNEQF
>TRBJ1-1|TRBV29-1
GGSNDEAF